Below, one T cell receptor beta chain is given with its context. The antigen remains unidentified. Libraries were prepared by immunoSEQ multiplex PCR; TCRdb keeps only in-frame clonotypes and omits some of them. The top ten hold approximately 3.3% of the sample, which has 100,000 to 130,000 clones, 85% to 90% seen once. The data originate from a study of T cell responses to AZD1222 COVID-19 vaccine. Study-wide background: The analysis combined second doses at about 4 or about 12 weeks.

Overall study findings and caveats: Repertoires were sampled only after the peak T cell response. Females outnumbered males among donors, who were mostly white British; clonal diversity was possibly underestimated.

Trimming took off 2 bases at V and 2 bases at J, with 14 bases between the two ends. There are 16 residues in the CDR3. The germline gives CDR1 MNHNS, CDR2 SASEGT. The source material was peripheral blood, sampled on day 0 of AZD1222 vaccination. This clonotype originated in an adult in good health. The J gene is TRBJ2-3, the V gene TRBV6-1, with D possibly being TRBD1 (6 bases). As DNA, the CDR3 is TGTGCCAGCAGTGAAAACGACAGGTCTCCCACAGATACGCAGTATTTT. Translating it yields CASSENDRSPTDTQYF.